These 2 T cell receptor beta chains share one sample of origin, sequenced in a study of T-cell memory formation after mild COVID-19. TCRdb redid the calling of the 5' RACE reads with MiXCR, one entry per CDR3 protein. The sample lists roughly 110,000 distinct CDR3 sequences; over 15% were seen once. The specimen was PBMCs or a T cell subset sorted from them (not recorded which). The source is an adult woman who had mild COVID-19 (a few samples of this study predate the infection). Cell type and time point are not known.

This clonotype is termed medium-sized. The CDR3 nucleotides are TGTGCCAGCAGCTCGCAGGGTACTGAAGCTTTCTTT. It specifies CASSSQGTEAFF. This chain connects TRBV5-5 to TRBJ1-1; possibly TRBD1 for D (5 bases). V lost 3 bases, J lost 5 bases, and 8 bases lay in between. CDR3 size: 12 residues. Germline V gene data show CDR1 as SGHKS and CDR2 as YYEKEE (reference sequence).

This clonotype was picked up many times. This chain links TRBV4-1 with TRBJ1-3, with D maybe TRBD1 (6 bases). CDR3 length equals 15 residues. The V gene lost 4 bases and the J gene lost 0 bases, with 10 bases spanning the gap. Germline lookup yields CDR1 MGHRA and CDR2 YSYEKL. As DNA, the CDR3 is TGCGCCAGCAGCCCCACAGGGCCCTCTGGAAACACCATATATTTT. Encoded protein: CASSPTGPSGNTIYF.